This T cell receptor beta chain was recorded in a study of blood T cell repertoires in COVID-19 (dated by TCRdb to about 2020). Broadly, across the study: Samples covering the acute and convalescent phases of COVID-19 were provided by collaborators in the United States, Italy and Spain. The repertoires were made available in a free public database intended to serve as a resource for research on the immune response to SARS-CoV-2. The material from the prospective study consisted of cDNA or gDNA derived from T cells, B-cell-depleted T cells, or PBMCs. Nearly every sample came with metadata listing a de-identified subject ID, COVID-19 status, age in years and sex. The dataset comprised deeply sampled blood TCRbeta repertoires from subjects exposed to, actively infected with, or recovered from COVID-19. The samples were drawn from two sources: the first 160 participants of the ongoing ImmuneRACE study, and 1,000 to 1,500 subjects contributed by 6 global collaborators. HLA class I and class II types, where available, came from metadata supplied by the sample provider rather than from assay-based typing. On the study overall, not on this receptor specifically: The quantity of clinical and demographic metadata differed by source and by participant and was supplied without curation.

Participants in the prospective study were enrolled through a virtual design, were aged roughly 18 to 90 years, and lived in fewer than 30 United States geographic areas. In the prospective study, participants were assigned to cohorts based on the clinical history participants reported in a screening survey and a study questionnaire. ImmuneRACE Cohort 3 recovered participants were defined by two consecutive negative NP/OP PCR tests, healthcare professional clearance, or symptom resolution. Mobile phlebotomists in the prospective study collected whole blood, serum and a nasopharyngeal or oropharyngeal swab from every participant. Participants in the prospective study had the option to provide additional blood draws and questionnaires over a roughly two-month period. Before DNA extraction, blood samples from the prospective study were shipped at room temperature or frozen. Points on this clone: Its antigen has not been determined. No base-level quality is on record; no much larger clone is a single base apart.

From the cysteine up to the phenylalanine, the CDR3 has a length of 17 residues. This entry keeps only the CDR3 DNA: 51 bases, framed from base 1. The germline ends are 15 bases apart after V is trimmed by 6 bases and J by 0 bases. CDR1 SSHAT and CDR2 FNYEAQ are derived from the germline V gene (reference sequence). The immunoSEQ Assay, a bias-controlled multiplex PCR, was used to amplify TCRbeta CDR3 regions from genomic DNA. Processing in the source paper ran as follows. The number of nucleated cells in each sample was estimated from the amplification of reference gene primers within the assay. Sequence reads were collapsed and filtered to measure the absolute abundance of every unique TCRbeta CDR3 rearrangement. Productive Simpson clonality was computed per sample as the square root of Simpson's diversity index over productive rearrangements. This is the immuneACCESS table as TCRdb keeps it, with only in-frame sequences that have V and J called. A part of the clones is gone; compared with another copy, unresolved V genes explain less than half, and the rest is unexplained. V and J calls and clone size come straight from that table; D and trimming were deduced from the DNA. The sample contains about 180,000 clones, 82% of them found a single time. The ten most abundant clones make up 15% to 20% of the sample.

The chain joins TRBV7-7 to TRBJ1-6; a weak D assignment points to TRBD1 (5 bases agree). The receptor's source is a man aged 60 to 75 who had recovered from COVID-19. Sequencing was performed on PBMCs or T cells enriched from blood (not recorded which). The DNA sequence is given as TGTGCCAGCAGTTGTGTGGGGCAGCTCTCCTATAATTCACCCCTCCACTTT. Its amino acids are CASSCVGQLSYNSPLHF.